This passage covers 20 T cell receptor beta chains from one sample sequenced in a study of graft-versus-host responses after intestinal transplantation. Sequencing was performed with immunoSEQ multiplex PCR; in TCRdb, only in-frame clones are kept and a portion is missing. In the table there are 86,000 or so clones, about nine tenths of which are singletons. These receptors' targets are unknown. The sample in question was unstimulated CD8+ T cells sorted from spleen or lymph node cells, obtained before intestinal transplant. The receptors were gathered from a human donor who received an intestinal transplant.

The V call is TRBV7-3, the J call TRBJ2-3; TRBD2 aligns across 12 bases. V was clipped by 5 bases and J by 2 bases; unmatched bases: 11. The CDR3 is made up of 18 amino acids. CDR1 and CDR2 (germline): SGHTA, FQGTGA. DNA of the CDR3: TGTGCCAGCAGCGCCGAGCTAGCGGGAGGGGCGAACACAGATACGCAGTATTTT. Its translation: CASSAELAGGANTDTQYF.

The rearrangement uses TRBV5-1 and TRBJ1-2; 11 bases match TRBD1. This CDR3 comprises 18 residues. The V segment lost 0 bases and the J segment 0 bases; nucleotides outside the gene matches: 7. Germline V CDR1 and CDR2: SGHRS, YFSETQ. CDR3 in DNA: TGCGCCAGCAGCTTGGACGGGACAGGGGGAGCATCTAACTATGGCTACACCTTC. This encodes CASSLDGTGGASNYGYTF.

This chain connects TRBV5-6 to TRBJ1-4; D is ambiguous. The germline V gene encodes CDR1 SGHDT and CDR2 YYEEEE. The V gene lost 0 bases and the J gene lost 8 bases, with 14 bases spanning the gap. This CDR3 spans 15 amino acids. CDR3 DNA sequence: TGTGCCAGCAGCTTGGGTACAGACTACTACGAAAAACTGTTTTTT. This gives the protein CASSLGTDYYEKLFF.

The J gene is TRBJ2-1, the V gene TRBV9; 10 bases fit TRBD2. J gave up 5 bases and V 0 bases, and 2 bases lay outside the gene matches. Germline lookup yields CDR1 SGDLS and CDR2 YYNGEE. This CDR3 has 15 amino acids. CDR3: CASSVVAGGDNEQFF. In DNA, the CDR3 is TGTGCCAGCAGCGTAGTAGCGGGAGGCGACAATGAGCAGTTCTTC.

About this clone itself: Different DNA sequences within this sample yield the same CDR3. The chain recombines TRBV6-1 with TRBJ1-5; D possibly corresponds to TRBD1 (5 bases). Per germline, CDR1 MNHNS and CDR2 SASEGT. The CDR3 consists of 14 residues. Deletions cut 6 bases from V and 1 base from J, with 10 bases between. The CDR3 spells CASRKRDSNQPQHF. CDR3 in DNA: TGTGCCAGCAGGAAGCGGGACAGCAATCAGCCCCAGCATTTT.

The chain uses TRBV10-3 and TRBJ1-5; D gene unclear. This CDR3 has 15 residues. V dropped 0 bases and J dropped 3 bases, with 9 bases sitting between them. The V gene's germline CDR1 is ENHRY and CDR2 SYGVKD. DNA for the CDR3: TGTGCCATCAGTGAGTCAAGGCATCCCAATCAGCCCCAGCATTTT. It encodes CAISESRHPNQPQHF.

The gene calls are TRBV6-6 and TRBJ2-3, with TRBD2 matching over 7 bases. There are 14 residues in the CDR3. Germline V gene data show CDR1 as MNHNY and CDR2 as SVGAGI (reference sequence). With V trimmed by 4 bases and J by 1 base, 2 bases remained unmatched. The CDR3 DNA is TGTGCCAGCAGTTTCAGCGGGGGCACAGATACGCAGTATTTT. This translates into CASSFSGGTDTQYF.

V usage is TRBV4-2 and J usage is TRBJ2-7, with a tentative D call TRBD2 (5 bases). Germline V lookup: CDR1 LGHNA, CDR2 YNFKEQ. The germline V and J ends were trimmed by 1 base and 4 bases, with 11 bases remaining between them. CDR3 length: 14 amino acids. The CDR3, as DNA: TGTGCCAGCAGCCAAGTGGAGGAGGATTACGAGCAGTACTTC. This encodes CASSQVEEDYEQYF.

This clone was picked up one time. The chain has TRBV13 and TRBJ2-1; D gene uncertain. The CDR3 has 14 amino acids. V lost 3 bases, J lost 8 bases, and 14 bases lay in between. Germline CDR1 is PRHDT and CDR2 is FYEKMQ (reference sequence). For the CDR3, the DNA is TGTGCCAGCAGCTTTTTAGTGGCCTGGGATGAGCAGTTCTTC. The encoded protein is CASSFLVAWDEQFF.

This clone was detected only once. V and J are TRBV5-1 and TRBJ1-5, with D tentatively TRBD1 (6 bases). The germline V and J ends were trimmed by 2 bases and 2 bases, with 35 bases remaining between them. Germline CDR1 reads SGHRS; CDR2 reads YFSETQ. CDR3 size: 23 residues. The CDR3 spells CASSFYGRGSRRRTAKGNQPQHF. CDR3 DNA sequence: TGCGCCAGCAGCTTTTACGGCAGGGGAAGTCGGCGACGAACAGCGAAGGGCAATCAGCCCCAGCATTTT.

The chain carries TRBV30 and TRBJ1-2, with 8 bases aligning to TRBD1. This CDR3 is 14 amino acids long. The ends lost 5 bases at V and 7 bases at J; junction bases unmatched: 12. The germline V gene has CDR1 GTSNPN and CDR2 SVGIG (reference sequence). The DNA of the CDR3 is TGTGCCTGGGGGTTTGAGCAGGGGGCGGCTGGCTACACCTTC. Protein: CAWGFEQGAAGYTF.

The V gene is TRBV7-6, the J gene TRBJ1-1, with a weak D call TRBD1 (5 bases). The ends were cut back, 3 bases at V and 8 bases at J, with 10 bases in the middle. The CDR3 consists of 12 residues. Germline V gene lookup returns CDR1 SGHVS and CDR2 FNYEAQ. The CDR3 spells CASSLGTGEAFF. The DNA of the CDR3 is TGTGCCAGCAGCTTGGGGACCGGGGAAGCTTTCTTT.

The V and J genes are TRBV27 and TRBJ2-3, with a weak D call TRBD2 (6 bases). The CDR3 covers 15 residues. In germline, CDR1 is MNHEY, CDR2 SMNVEV (reference sequence). Trimming cost V 3 bases and J 1 base, with 11 bases left between them. CDR3 sequence: CASSFGGFGTDTQYF. The CDR3 nucleotides read TGTGCCAGCAGTTTCGGGGGTTTCGGCACAGATACGCAGTATTTT.

The J gene is TRBJ1-1, the V gene TRBV6-5; no firm D call. The V gene lost 2 bases and the J gene lost 4 bases, with 11 bases spanning the gap. CDR1 is MNHEY and CDR2 is SVGAGI in the germline V gene. CDR3 length: 14 amino acids. Here the CDR3 reads CASSYTVSSTEAFF. DNA of the CDR3: TGTGCCAGCAGTTACACGGTTAGTAGCACTGAAGCTTTCTTT.

The chain links TRBV27 to TRBJ2-1; 9 bases agree with TRBD2. The CDR3 runs 16 residues. CDR1 is MNHEY, CDR2 SMNVEV, per germline (reference sequence). V shed 0 bases and J 9 bases; nucleotides not matched to a gene: 9. CDR3 DNA: TGTGCCAGCAGTTTATCTGGGGGACTAGCAGGGAGTGAGCAGTTCTTC. As protein: CASSLSGGLAGSEQFF.

The J gene is TRBJ2-5, the V gene TRBV4-1; 11 bases fit TRBD2. Germline V CDR1 and CDR2: MGHRA, YSYEKL. This CDR3 comprises 16 residues. J gave up 5 bases and V 2 bases, and 7 bases lay outside the gene matches. The DNA of the CDR3 is TGCGCCAGCAGCCAACTTAGCGGGGGGGCCGAGGAGACCCAGTACTTC. Translating it yields CASSQLSGGAEETQYF.

V usage is TRBV7-2 and J usage is TRBJ2-7; D remains ambiguous. Germline CDR1 SGHTA, CDR2 FQGNSA. The CDR3 totals 13 residues. The V end lost 4 bases, the J end lost 2 bases, and 9 bases lay between the germline ends. The CDR3 spells CASSSSLTYEQYF. As DNA, the CDR3 is TGTGCCAGCAGCTCCAGCCTCACCTACGAGCAGTACTTC. Supplemented by reference TRBV7-2 and TRBJ2-7, the full variable domain reads GAGVSQSPSNKVTEKGKDVELRCDPISGHTALYWYRQSLGQGLEFLIYFQGNSAPDKSGLPSDRFSAERTGGSVSTLTIQRTQQEDSAVYLCASSSSLTYEQYFGPGTRLTVT.

In regard to this clone: This CDR3 is also generated by other DNA sequences in the sample. The rearrangement uses TRBV19 and TRBJ1-2; D may be TRBD1 (5 bases). Germline V lookup: CDR1 LNHDA, CDR2 SQIVND (reference sequence). The CDR3 is made up of 12 amino acids. V was pared by 3 bases and J by 6 bases, with 8 bases between. The CDR3 region has the DNA TGTGCCAGTAGTATCGGGGGAAATGGCTACACCTTC. This gives the protein CASSIGGNGYTF.

This chain links TRBV4-1 with TRBJ2-2; TRBD2 matches 11 bases. The V gene end was trimmed by 4 bases and the J gene end by 4 bases; junction bases not matched to a gene: 17. The CDR3 has 20 residues. Germline V gene data show CDR1 as MGHRA and CDR2 as YSYEKL. The CDR3: CASSPLAGGEVVAGTGELFF. Written as DNA, the CDR3 is TGCGCCAGCAGCCCCTTAGCGGGAGGGGAAGTGGTCGCGGGCACCGGGGAGCTGTTTTTT.

The V call is TRBV7-6, the J call TRBJ2-1; weak D call: TRBD2 (5 bases). Germline V gene data show CDR1 as SGHVS and CDR2 as FNYEAQ. V was shortened by 8 bases and J by 7 bases, with 15 bases between the two germline ends. This CDR3 contains 13 residues. This CDR3 reads CASSGWSGNEQFF. The DNA of the CDR3 is TGTGCCAGCTCCGGGTGGTCGGGGAATGAGCAGTTCTTC.